This T cell receptor beta chain appears in the sequencing data of a study of shared clonotypes between healthy human individuals. General study points: Generation of non-shared clonotypes was less probable than generation of clonotypes shared by all four donors. Despite large depth, sorted-subset datasets appeared incompletely sequenced.

Splitting the CD4+ cells yielded a CD45RA+ naive subset and a CD45RA-negative memory subset. There are 16 residues in the CDR3. Germline V CDR1 and CDR2: SGHRS, YFSETQ. J gave up 6 bases and V 1 base, and 10 bases lay outside the gene matches. The repertoire was sequenced with immunoSEQ multiplex PCR; TCRdb's copy has only in-frame clones and lacks some. The data hold hundreds of thousands of clones, with approximately 74% observed a single time. This clone showed up just once. Its cognate antigen is unknown. The TCR sequence derives from a woman in her twenties or thirties in good health. The sample consisted of memory CD4+ T cells sorted from blood. The subset here: CD45RA-negative fraction. The chain uses TRBV5-1 and TRBJ2-1; 7 bases are shared with TRBD2. The CDR3 nucleotides read TGCGCCAGCAGCTTGTTCCAGGCTAGCGGCCGCAATGAGCAGTTCTTC. Translation gives CASSLFQASGRNEQFF.